These 18 T cell receptor beta chains were all obtained from the same sample, sequenced in a study of CD8 T cells in Susac syndrome. RNA was extracted with the RNeasy kit, and a quantity of roughly 0.5 to 1 ug was reverse transcribed using random hexamers. TCRdb ran MiXCR on the immunoSEQ multiplex PCR reads and lists one entry per CDR3 protein. The sample lists some 110,000 distinct CDR3 sequences; more than 80% were seen once. What was sequenced was CD8+ T cells from PBMCs. These receptors originate from a human donor with multiple sclerosis.

The chain is built from TRBV6-1 and TRBJ2-7; D gene uncertain. This CDR3 comprises 15 residues. The V and J ends lost 2 bases and 7 bases respectively, with 18 bases between them. Germline V gene data show CDR1 as MNHNS and CDR2 as SASEGT. CDR3 loop: CASSELGLERLEQYF. CDR3 sequence (DNA): TGTGCCAGCAGTGAACTGGGGTTGGAACGGCTTGAGCAGTACTTC.

The chain uses TRBV4-2 and TRBJ2-5; 8 bases match TRBD2. The CDR3 consists of 20 residues. Trimming took 0 bases from V and 7 from J; bases not matched to a gene: 22. The germline V gene encodes CDR1 LGHNA and CDR2 YNFKEQ. The CDR3 sequence is CASSQEGPLSGGVTMRTQYF. For the CDR3, the DNA is TGTGCCAGCAGCCAAGAAGGCCCCCTGTCGGGGGGGGTGACCATGAGGACCCAGTACTTC.

The chain employs TRBV7-6 and TRBJ2-4; D gene ambiguous. Trimming removed 0 bases at V and 6 bases at J, with 6 bases between. Germline-derived CDR1 and CDR2 are SGHVS and FNYEAQ. The CDR3 is 13 residues long. For the CDR3, the DNA is TGTGCCAGCAGCTTAGCGGACGGAAACATTCAGTACTTC. Protein product: CASSLADGNIQYF.

The chain recombines TRBV12-3 or TRBV12-4 with TRBJ2-3; D not resolved. The CDR3 length is 15 residues. With 4 bases removed from V and 3 bases from J, the gap between germline ends came to 14 bases. CDR3 sequence: CASSSPHQGTDTQYF. The CDR3 DNA reads as TGTGCCAGCAGTTCACCACACCAAGGGACAGATACGCAGTATTTT.

V usage is TRBV24-1 and J usage is TRBJ1-2, with TRBD1 identical over 7 bases. The CDR3 loop spans 15 amino acids. After removal of 4 bases from V and 8 bases from J, the junction contained 12 bases not matched to a gene. Germline V gives CDR1 KGHDR, CDR2 SFDVKD. Written as DNA, the CDR3 is TGTGCCACCAGTGACCCGGACAGGCAAGTATCCGGCTACACCTTC. Translating gives CATSDPDRQVSGYTF.

This clonotype appeared a single time. The chain combines TRBV7-9 with TRBJ2-5, with D unresolved. V was pared by 5 bases and J by 5 bases, with 12 bases between. Per the germline V gene, CDR1 is SEHNR and CDR2 is FQNEAQ (reference sequence). This CDR3 comprises 13 residues. CDR3 amino acids: CASSDGPTETQYF. CDR3 coding DNA: TGTGCCAGCAGCGACGGGCCCACGGAGACCCAGTACTTC.

The chain couples TRBV5-4 to TRBJ2-7, with D tentatively TRBD1 or TRBD2 (6 bases each). Between the trimmed V and J ends, which lost 2 bases and 5 bases, there was a span of 11 bases. The germline V gene encodes CDR1 SGHNT and CDR2 YYREEE (reference sequence). This CDR3 has 13 amino acids. This CDR3 reads CASSFRGVNEQYV. CDR3 in DNA: TGTGCCAGCAGCTTTAGGGGGGTCAACGAGCAGTACGTC.

A single count supports this clonotype. The chain carries TRBV4-1 and TRBJ2-5, with D perhaps TRBD2 (5 bases). Trimming left V 1 base short and J 5 bases short, with 14 bases between. The CDR3 spans 15 residues. Germline CDR1 and CDR2: MGHRA and YSYEKL. The CDR3 protein is CASSQVLRTGETQYF. The CDR3 DNA reads TGCGCCAGCAGCCAAGTTCTCCGAACGGGGGAGACCCAGTACTTC.

The chain links TRBV2 to TRBJ2-7, with TRBD1 matching over 10 bases. In germline, CDR1 is SNHLY, CDR2 FYNNEI. This CDR3 comprises 17 residues. As DNA, the CDR3 is TGTGATACGGCTAGGGACAGGGGCTACCGCCCCCCCTACGAGCAGTACTTC. Its translation: CDTARDRGYRPPYEQYF.

V usage is TRBV29-1 and J usage is TRBJ2-1; no reliable D call. The CDR3 contains 15 residues. Germline V gene data show CDR1 as SQVTM and CDR2 as ANQGSEA. The V end was cut by 6 bases, the J end by 0 bases, with 15 bases between. The CDR3 nucleotides are TGCAGCGTCTTCCGACCCGTGAGCTCCTACAATGAGCAGTTCTTC. Its translation: CSVFRPVSSYNEQFF.

The chain carries TRBV6-5 and TRBJ2-2; D gene ambiguous. V lost 0 bases and J 1 base, leaving 9 bases between the germline ends. The CDR3 covers 16 residues. Germline CDR1 MNHEY, CDR2 SVGAGI. CDR3 amino acids: CASSYSSGVNTGELFF. Here the CDR3 DNA reads TGTGCCAGCAGTTACTCGTCTGGGGTGAACACCGGGGAGCTGTTTTTT.

The chain is built from TRBV20-1 and TRBJ2-1, with 9 bases aligning to TRBD2. Germline trimming cut 4 bases from V and 2 bases from J; bases unmatched to any gene: 6. Germline V gene lookup returns CDR1 DFQATT and CDR2 SNEGSKA (reference sequence). This CDR3 region has 15 residues. The CDR3 bases are TGCAGTGCTACATCGACTAGCGGAGCCTACAATGAGCAGTTCTTC. Its protein is CSATSTSGAYNEQFF.

J is TRBJ2-5 and V is TRBV15, with TRBD2 matching over 8 bases. Germline CDR1 is LNHNV and CDR2 is YYDKDF (reference sequence). This CDR3 contains 15 residues. J lost 5 bases, V lost 3 bases, and 8 bases had no gene match. The CDR3 coding sequence is TGTGCCACCAGCAGGGGAAAGCGGGAGTACGAGACCCAGTACTTC. This sequence encodes CATSRGKREYETQYF.

The V gene is TRBV11-2, the J gene TRBJ2-7, with 8 bases fitting TRBD1. With V trimmed by 3 bases and J by 2 bases, 3 bases remained unmatched. The germline gives CDR1 SGHAT, CDR2 FQNNGV. The CDR3 is made up of 14 amino acids. The CDR3 region is CASSFGTGAYEQYV. The CDR3 coding sequence is TGTGCCAGCAGCTTTGGGACAGGCGCCTACGAGCAGTACGTC.

The chain carries TRBV12-3 or TRBV12-4 and TRBJ2-2; D remains ambiguous. V lost 7 bases and J 7 bases, leaving 4 bases between the germline ends. This CDR3 is built from 10 residues. CDR3 sequence: CASKGGELFF. CDR3 coding DNA: TGTGCCAGCAAAGGCGGGGAGCTGTTTTTT.

The CDR3 sequence is CASSSDGQRTQYF. As DNA, the CDR3 is TGCGCCAGCAGCTCGGACGGACAGCGTACGCAGTATTTT. The chain links TRBV5-1 to TRBJ2-3; a possible D gene is TRBD1 (6 bases). The V end lost 3 bases, the J end lost 8 bases, and 13 bases lay between the germline ends. CDR1 is SGHRS, CDR2 YFSETQ, per germline. The CDR3 consists of 13 residues.

This chain connects TRBV7-9 to TRBJ2-1; D is undetermined. The CDR3 totals 16 residues. The germline gives CDR1 SEHNR, CDR2 FQNEAQ (reference sequence). Between the trimmed V and J ends, which lost 6 bases and 6 bases, there was a span of 21 bases. The DNA for the CDR3 is TGTGCCAGCAGACCCATAACTGGCGAGCAGGTCAATGAGCAGTTCTTC. This translates into CASRPITGEQVNEQFF. The whole variable domain, filled in from reference TRBV7-9 and TRBJ2-1, reads DTGVSQNPRHKITKRGQNVTFRCDPISEHNRLYWYRQTLGQGPEFLTYFQNEAQLEKSRLLSDRFSAERPKGSFSTLEIQRTEQGDSAMYLCASRPITGEQVNEQFFGPGTRLTVL.

The rearrangement links TRBV29-1 to TRBJ2-1; 8 nucleotides line up with TRBD2. Looked up from germline, CDR1 is SQVTM and CDR2 is ANQGSEA. The V gene end was trimmed by 7 bases and the J gene end by 10 bases; junction bases not matched to a gene: 6. This CDR3 has 11 residues. CDR3 in amino acids: CSAGGAHEQFF. Written as DNA, the CDR3 is TGCAGCGCGGGGGGGGCACACGAGCAGTTCTTC.